This T cell receptor beta chain was found in a study of identical twins. Study-wide results and limits: Out-of-frame alpha sequences common to twins exhibited a surplus of low generation probability. Analyses of zero insertions could be partly confounded by invariant MAIT and iNKT cells.

MiXCR, applied by TCRdb to the 5' RACE reads, yields one record per CDR3 protein. This repertoire shows about 100,000 distinct CDR3 sequences, less than 6.5% found once; its top ten account for approximately 12%. This clonotype occurred many times. Antigen: not known. Germline lookup yields CDR1 SGHVS and CDR2 FQNEAQ. The CDR3 contains 12 residues. The receptor was isolated from a woman aged 45 to 65 in good health. Sample: memory T cells sorted from blood. V is TRBV7-8 and J is TRBJ2-3; TRBD2 matches 13 bases. CDR3 nucleotides: TGTACTAGCGGGAGGGCCCCAGATACGCAGTATTTT. Residues: CTSGRAPDTQYF.